This T cell receptor beta chain was captured in a study of T cells after yellow fever vaccination. Using its own MiXCR run on the 5' RACE reads, TCRdb lists one record per CDR3 protein. The profile shows 95,000 to 100,000 distinct CDR3 sequences, 5.8% of them singletons. This CDR3 is 15 amino acids long. Trimming removed 3 bases at V and 0 bases at J, with 13 bases between. Per the germline V gene, CDR1 is SGDLS and CDR2 is YYNGEE. The sequencing used CD8+ T cells sorted from PBMCs, collected 10 days after the yellow fever booster vaccination. The TCR originated in a man between 18 and 29 years old who received the YFV17D yellow fever vaccine. The chain has TRBV9 and TRBJ2-7; a weak D match, TRBD1 (6 bases). The CDR3 sequence is CASSGGQTNSYEQYV. As DNA, the CDR3 is TGTGCCAGCAGCGGAGGACAGACTAACTCCTACGAGCAGTACGTC.